The rows below give T cell receptor beta chains drawn from one sample of a study of cytomegalovirus exposure and HLA in healthy donors. The table came from immunoSEQ multiplex PCR; TCRdb's copy has only in-frame clones and leaves some out. Of around 300,000 clones listed, 85% to 90% are singletons. Sequences were obtained from PBMCs. The receptors here all came from a woman younger than 35 in good health and CMV-seronegative. Both conserved end residues are part of each CDR3. Fields, in order: V gene, J gene, clone size, D gene, CDR3 DNA, CDR3 protein. D genes are given only for firm matches. Clone size appears in some rows only: once, few, many, or a class for an expanded clone.

>TRBV15|TRBJ1-2|few|NA
TGTGCCACCAGCAGAGAAAGGTTGGAGGGATCTAACTATGGCTACACCTTC
CATSRERLEGSNYGYTF
>TRBV12-5|TRBJ2-3|NA|NA
TGTGCTAGTGGTTTGCTCCCTACCCGATCGGCAGATACGCAGTATTTT
CASGLLPTRSADTQYF
>TRBV5-1|TRBJ2-5|NA|TRBD2
TGCGCCAGCAGCTCTAGACTAGCGGGGGGATTGGAAGAGACCCAGTACTTC
CASSSRLAGGLEETQYF
>TRBV25-1|TRBJ1-1|NA|TRBD1
TGTGCCAGCAGTGAATCGGGGACAGGGCCGAACACTGAAGCTTTCTTT
CASSESGTGPNTEAFF
>TRBV10-3|TRBJ2-2|NA|NA
TGTGCCATCAGTGAAGGAGTGACCGGGGAGCTGTTTTTT
CAISEGVTGELFF
>TRBV29-1|TRBJ1-1|NA|NA
TGCAGCGTTGTACCCAGGCTGAACACTGAAGCTTTCTTT
CSVVPRLNTEAFF
>TRBV7-8|TRBJ1-6|NA|NA
TGTGCCAGCAGCTTAAAGCCAGGGAAGAATTCACCCCTCCACTTT
CASSLKPGKNSPLHF
>TRBV27|TRBJ1-1|once|NA
TGTGCCAGCAGTTTAGGGCGGAACACTGAAGCTTTCTTT
CASSLGRNTEAFF
>TRBV29-1|TRBJ1-2|NA|NA
TGCAGCGTGAGGAATCAGGGGAACTATGGCTACACCTTC
CSVRNQGNYGYTF
>TRBV2|TRBJ2-3|once|NA
TGTGCCTATCCACGGACATCCACTAGCACAGATACGCAGTATTTT
CAYPRTSTSTDTQYF
>TRBV2|TRBJ1-6|NA|NA
TGTGCCAGCAATCAGGAATATTCACCCCTCCACTTT
CASNQEYSPLHF
>TRBV5-1|TRBJ2-2|NA|NA
TGCGCCAGCAGCTTGGTTCGGACACGGGACACCGGGGAGCTGTTTTTT
CASSLVRTRDTGELFF
>TRBV27|TRBJ1-2|once|TRBD1
TGTGCCAGCAGTCCCTGGGGACAGGGATTTTATGGCTACACCTTC
CASSPWGQGFYGYTF
>TRBV5-1|TRBJ2-1|NA|TRBD2
TGCGCCAGCAGCTTGGAATTAGCGGGGGGACTTGAGCAGTTCTTC
CASSLELAGGLEQFF
>TRBV27|TRBJ1-2|NA|TRBD1
TGTGCCAGCAGTTTTGTAGGAGGGGGCGGTAACTATGGCTACACCTTC
CASSFVGGGGNYGYTF
>TRBV19|TRBJ2-7|NA|TRBD2
TGTGCCAGTAGTATAGACCTTAGCGGGCCGACCTACGAGCAGTACTTC
CASSIDLSGPTYEQYF
>TRBV29-1|TRBJ2-7|NA|NA
TGCAGCGTGGCCTCAGGGGTTGAGCAGTACTTC
CSVASGVEQYF
>TRBV7-8|TRBJ1-1|NA|TRBD1
TGTGCCAGCAGCTTCGGGACAGGGACGACTGAAGCTTTCTTT
CASSFGTGTTEAFF
>TRBV2|TRBJ1-5|once|NA
TGTGCCAGCAGTGCGGGATACGGCAATCAGCCCCAGCATTTT
CASSAGYGNQPQHF
>TRBV2|TRBJ2-1|NA|NA
TGTGCCAGCCTCGAGCAGTTCTTC
CASLEQFF
>TRBV10-2|TRBJ2-1|NA|TRBD2
TGCGCCAGCAGTGAACTCGGGGGGTCCAATGAGCAGTTCTTC
CASSELGGSNEQFF
>TRBV29-1|TRBJ1-4|NA|NA
TGCAGCGTCCTGGGAGGAAATGAAAAACTGTTTTTT
CSVLGGNEKLFF
>TRBV11-3|TRBJ2-1|once|TRBD2
TGTGCCAGCAGCTTAGCGAGTCTAGCGGGGAGGAATGAGCAGTTCTTC
CASSLASLAGRNEQFF
>TRBV9|TRBJ1-2|NA|NA
TGTGCCAGCAGAGGACCAGGGGATGGCTACACCTTC
CASRGPGDGYTF
>TRBV5-8|TRBJ2-5|once|TRBD1
TGTGCCAGCAGTTTCGGAAACAGGGGAGAGACCCAGTACTTC
CASSFGNRGETQYF
>TRBV19|TRBJ1-5|NA|TRBD1
TGTGCCAGCACGACAGGGGATAGCAATCAGCCCCAGCATTTT
CASTTGDSNQPQHF
>TRBV6-5|TRBJ2-7|NA|TRBD1
TGTGCCAGCAGCCGACAGGGGGTCGAGCAGTACTTC
CASSRQGVEQYF
>TRBV18|TRBJ2-7|NA|TRBD1
TGTGCCAGCTCACCTGGGACAGGGGGCTACGAGCAGTACTTC
CASSPGTGGYEQYF
>TRBV15|TRBJ2-5|NA|TRBD2
TGTGCCACCAGCAGCTCACTAGCGGGGGGGTTGGAGACCCAGTACTTC
CATSSSLAGGLETQYF
>TRBV5-1|TRBJ2-7|NA|NA
TGCGCCAGCCGGGGAGATTCCTACGAGCAGTACTTC
CASRGDSYEQYF
>TRBV19|TRBJ2-6|NA|TRBD2
TGTGCCAGTAGTATTGTCGCGGGGGGTGGGGCCAACGTCCTGACTTTC
CASSIVAGGGANVLTF
>TRBV2|TRBJ2-7|NA|NA
TGTGCCAGTCACAGGGAAACCTACGAGCAGTACTTC
CASHRETYEQYF
>TRBV10-3|TRBJ2-1|NA|NA
TGTGCCAGTTCGGAGGGCTACAATGAGCAGTTCTTC
CASSEGYNEQFF
>TRBV29-1|TRBJ1-2|NA|NA
TGCAGCGTTGTAGGGGGGGAAGACTATGGCTACACCTTC
CSVVGGEDYGYTF
>TRBV10-3|TRBJ2-5|NA|TRBD1
TGTGCCATCAGTGACCAAACAGGGGCTTTAGGGACCCAGTACTTC
CAISDQTGALGTQYF
>TRBV7-8|TRBJ2-5|once|TRBD1
TGTGCCAGCAGTCTACCGGGACAGCAAGAGACCCAGTACTTC
CASSLPGQQETQYF
>TRBV5-6|TRBJ2-1|NA|TRBD2
TGTGCCAGCAGGCAGATTCTAGCGGGGGAGCAGTTCTTC
CASRQILAGEQFF
>TRBV25-1|TRBJ2-2|NA|NA
TGTGCCAGCAGCCATCCAAACACCGGGGAGCTGTTTTTT
CASSHPNTGELFF
>TRBV7-9|TRBJ1-2|few|NA
TGTGCCAGCAGCTTTGTTGAGGCCTCCTATGGCTACACCTTC
CASSFVEASYGYTF
>TRBV18|TRBJ2-7|NA|NA
TGTGCCAGCTCCTCGGACACGTGGATGTGGGAGCAGTACTTC
CASSSDTWMWEQYF
>TRBV2|TRBJ2-1|once|NA
TGTGCCAGCAGTGAAGGGAATAGCCTTAGCTACAATGAGCAGTTCTTC
CASSEGNSLSYNEQFF
>TRBV5-1|TRBJ2-2|NA|NA
TGCGCCAGCAGCTTGGTAACTAACACCGGGGAGCTGTTTTTT
CASSLVTNTGELFF
>TRBV9|TRBJ2-5|NA|TRBD2
TGTGCCAGCAGCGTGAGTAGCGGGGGTCTCCAAGAGACCCAGTACTTC
CASSVSSGGLQETQYF
>TRBV6-5|TRBJ2-2|NA|NA
TGTGCCAGCAGTTGGGGGGTCAACACCGGGGAGCTGTTTTTT
CASSWGVNTGELFF
>TRBV10-1|TRBJ2-1|NA|NA
TGCGCCAGCAGTGAGTCGAGTTACGGGCTAGGGAGTGAGCAGTTCTTC
CASSESSYGLGSEQFF